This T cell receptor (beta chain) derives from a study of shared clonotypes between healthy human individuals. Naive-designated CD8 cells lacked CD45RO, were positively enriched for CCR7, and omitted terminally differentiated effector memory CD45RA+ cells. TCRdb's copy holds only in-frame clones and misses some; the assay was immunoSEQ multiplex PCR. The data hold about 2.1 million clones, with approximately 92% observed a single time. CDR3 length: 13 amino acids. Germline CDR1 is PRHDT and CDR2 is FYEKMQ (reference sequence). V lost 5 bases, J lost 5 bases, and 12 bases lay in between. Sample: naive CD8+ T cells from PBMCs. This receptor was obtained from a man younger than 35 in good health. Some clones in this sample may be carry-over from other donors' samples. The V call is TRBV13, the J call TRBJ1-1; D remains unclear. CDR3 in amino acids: CASSHGRRTEAFF. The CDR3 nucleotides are TGTGCCAGCAGCCACGGGAGGCGAACTGAAGCTTTCTTT.